The 21 T cell receptor beta chains presented below share a single source sample, sequenced in a study of immune cell composition in non-small cell lung cancer. Profiled with immunoSEQ multiplex PCR; TCRdb holds only in-frame clones, not every one. The table records 7,000 to 8,000 clones, around 75% of them present only once. Sequenced sample: lung tumor tissue. These receptors originate from a human donor with non-small cell lung cancer.

The chain combines TRBV20-1 with TRBJ2-1; the match to TRBD2 covers 9 bases. Germline CDR1 reads DFQATT; CDR2 reads SNEGSKA (reference sequence). There are 11 residues in the CDR3. V lost 7 bases, J lost 14 bases, and 9 bases stayed unmatched. The CDR3 here is CSDNSGGPKFF. CDR3 coding DNA: TGCAGTGATAATAGCGGGGGCCCCAAGTTCTTC.

Details on this clone: Other DNA sequences from this sample encode an identical CDR3 as well. V and J are TRBV4-2 and TRBJ2-3, with D unclear. Per germline, CDR1 LGHNA and CDR2 YNFKEQ. The CDR3 consists of 15 residues. Trimming pared 0 bases from V and 2 bases from J, leaving 9 bases between. CDR3 nucleotide sequence: TGTGCCAGCAGCCAAGATTTGAGGATCACAGATACGCAGTATTTT. It yields the protein CASSQDLRITDTQYF.

The rearrangement uses TRBV9 and TRBJ2-1, with D uncertain. V lost 1 base and J 5 bases, leaving 16 bases between the germline ends. This CDR3 comprises 16 residues. Germline V gene lookup returns CDR1 SGDLS and CDR2 YYNGEE. CDR3: CASSVSPVLVDNEQFF. In DNA, the CDR3 is TGTGCCAGCAGCGTAAGCCCCGTGCTAGTCGACAATGAGCAGTTCTTC.

This chain links TRBV4-1 with TRBJ2-1; D might be TRBD1 (8 bases). CDR3 size: 16 residues. V was cut by 0 bases and J by 3 bases, with 12 bases left in between. Germline V gives CDR1 MGHRA, CDR2 YSYEKL. In nucleotides, the CDR3 is TGCGCCAGCAGCCAAGATCACAGGGGGGGCTACAATGAGCAGTTCTTC. Amino acid sequence: CASSQDHRGGYNEQFF.

This sequence joins TRBV6-5 and TRBJ1-1; a weak D match, TRBD1 (5 bases). This CDR3 region has 13 residues. Germline CDR1 and CDR2: MNHEY and SVGAGI. Trimming removed 4 bases from V and 4 bases from J, with 10 bases in between. In DNA form, the CDR3 reads TGTGCCAGCAGTTCCGGGGGAGGCACTGAAGCTTTCTTT. Translation: CASSSGGGTEAFF.

This chain uses TRBV19 with TRBJ1-5; 7 positions match TRBD1. The CDR3 totals 16 residues. Germline V CDR1 and CDR2: LNHDA, SQIVND (reference sequence). The V gene end was trimmed by 2 bases and the J gene end by 0 bases; junction bases not matched to a gene: 4. As DNA, the CDR3 is TGTGCCAGTAGTATACGGGGACAGACTAGCAATCAGCCCCAGCATTTT. Translation: CASSIRGQTSNQPQHF.

The J gene is TRBJ2-7, the V gene TRBV7-2, with TRBD2 matching 9 bases. Germline V gene sequence: CDR1 SGHTA, CDR2 FQGNSA. V lost 4 bases and J lost 2; bases outside the gene matches: 6. The CDR3 spans 15 residues. For the CDR3, the DNA is TGTGCCAGCAGCTCTGCGGGGGGGCCAGCCTACGAGCAGTACTTC. This encodes CASSSAGGPAYEQYF.

In nucleotides, the CDR3 is TGTGCCAGCAGCGTAGAGGGCGGCCGGGGCGAGCAGTACTTC. Translation: CASSVEGGRGEQYF. The V and J genes are TRBV9 and TRBJ2-7; D possibly corresponds to TRBD2 (5 bases). In germline, CDR1 is SGDLS, CDR2 YYNGEE. This CDR3 region has 14 residues. Trimming shortened V by 0 bases and J by 6 bases, and 13 bases separated the two germline ends.

This chain joins TRBV4-2 and TRBJ2-6; weak D call: TRBD2 (5 bases). Trimming pared 4 bases from V and 1 base from J, leaving 5 bases between. CDR3 length: 14 residues. The germline V gene encodes CDR1 LGHNA and CDR2 YNFKEQ. The CDR3 reads CASSRGSGANVLTF. In nucleotides, the CDR3 is TGTGCCAGCAGCCGAGGGTCTGGGGCCAACGTCCTGACTTTC.

This clone turned up a few times. This chain uses TRBV7-6 with TRBJ1-1; possibly TRBD1 for D (5 bases). Trimming cost V 4 bases and J 2 bases, with 11 bases left between them. Germline V CDR1 and CDR2: SGHVS, FNYEAQ. The CDR3 is 14 residues long. The CDR3 DNA follows: TGTGCCAGCAGCTCGACAGATTTCAACACTGAAGCTTTCTTT. As protein: CASSSTDFNTEAFF.

The chain is built from TRBV30 and TRBJ1-2; TRBD1 agrees at 8 bases. The CDR3 totals 15 residues. Germline assignment: CDR1 GTSNPN and CDR2 SVGIG (reference sequence). CDR3 protein: CAELDLDRGDGGYTF. The DNA of the CDR3 is TGTGCAGAGTTAGACCTTGACAGGGGTGATGGTGGCTACACCTTC.

This clone showed up just a few times. The V and J genes are TRBV14 and TRBJ1-2; 8 nucleotides match TRBD1. The junction had 5 bases not matched to a gene; V was cut back by 6 bases and J by 2 bases. This CDR3 region has 14 residues. Germline loops: CDR1 SGHDN, CDR2 FVKESK. The CDR3 loop is CASRRQGPNYGYTF. The CDR3 coding sequence is TGTGCCAGCAGACGACAGGGGCCCAACTATGGCTACACCTTC. The full variable domain, its missing parts supplied by reference TRBV14 and TRBJ1-2, is EAGVTQFPSHSVIEKGQTVTLRCDPISGHDNLYWYRRVMGKEIKFLLHFVKESKQDESGMPNNRFLAERTGGTYSTLKVQPAELEDSGVYFCASRRQGPNYGYTFGSGTRLTVV.

This chain connects TRBV5-4 to TRBJ2-2; possible D gene TRBD2, 6 bases. The CDR3 covers 16 residues. V gave up 3 bases and J gave up 8 bases, with 20 bases separating them. Germline CDR1 is SGHNT and CDR2 is YYREEE (reference sequence). The CDR3 loop reads CASSSGGALPGGELFF. The CDR3, as DNA: TGTGCCAGCAGCTCAGGCGGGGCTCTTCCGGGGGGGGAGCTGTTTTTT.

This chain joins TRBV19 and TRBJ1-1; D not certain. V lost 5 bases to trimming and J lost 4 bases, with 11 bases between them. CDR1 LNHDA and CDR2 SQIVND come from the germline V gene (reference sequence). CDR3 size: 13 residues. The CDR3 region is CASSDRRATEAFF. The CDR3 DNA reads as TGTGCCAGTAGTGATCGGAGGGCCACTGAAGCTTTCTTT.

This chain joins TRBV7-2 and TRBJ1-1; unclear D gene. Germline assignment: CDR1 SGHTA and CDR2 FQGNSA. This CDR3 spans 13 amino acids. The V end lost 2 bases, the J end lost 6 bases, and 10 bases lay between the germline ends. As DNA, the CDR3 is TGTGCCAGCAGCTTACTGGGAGGGTCTGAAGCTTTCTTT. It is translated as CASSLLGGSEAFF.

The chain combines TRBV6-4 with TRBJ2-5; 7 nucleotides agree with TRBD1. V was pared by 5 bases and J by 2 bases, with 2 bases of the junction left unmatched. CDR3 length: 13 amino acids. Germline V gene sequence: CDR1 MRHNA, CDR2 SNTAGT. This chain's CDR3 is CASSRDRQETQYF. DNA of the CDR3: TGTGCCAGCAGTCGGGACAGACAAGAGACCCAGTACTTC.

The chain uses TRBV5-6 and TRBJ2-7; 8 bases map to TRBD1. CDR1 and CDR2 (germline): SGHDT, YYEEEE. The CDR3 loop spans 15 amino acids. Trimming took 2 bases from V and 5 from J; bases not matched to a gene: 9. The CDR3 bases are TGTGCCAGCAGCTTATTGGACAGGGCATTCCACGAGCAGTACTTC. This encodes CASSLLDRAFHEQYF.

V usage is TRBV19 and J usage is TRBJ1-4, with D perhaps TRBD1 (6 bases). CDR3 length: 16 residues. V shed 6 bases and J shed 4 bases, with 18 bases lying between them. Germline values: CDR1 LNHDA, CDR2 SQIVND (reference sequence). CDR3 coding DNA: TGTGCCAGTAGGACTTCCAGGACAGTTCTTAATGAAAAACTGTTTTTT. Amino acids: CASRTSRTVLNEKLFF. Supplemented by reference TRBV19 and TRBJ1-4, the full variable domain reads DGGITQSPKYLFRKEGQNVTLSCEQNLNHDAMYWYRQDPGQGLRLIYYSQIVNDFQKGDIAEGYSVSREKKESFPLTVTSAQKNPTAFYLCASRTSRTVLNEKLFFGSGTQLSVL.

The rearrangement uses TRBV5-4 and TRBJ2-7; D remains unclear. Germline-derived CDR1 and CDR2 are SGHNT and YYREEE (reference sequence). This CDR3 has 13 residues. V was trimmed by 4 bases and J by 4 bases, leaving 12 bases between them. CDR3 loop: CASSQESVYEQYF. CDR3 nucleotide sequence: TGTGCCAGCAGCCAAGAATCAGTGTACGAGCAGTACTTC.

This clone appeared a single time. The V and J genes are TRBV6-5 and TRBJ1-2, with a tentative D call TRBD1 (6 bases). The CDR3 has 13 amino acids. Trimming cost V 7 bases and J 8 bases, with 17 bases left between them. Looked up from germline, CDR1 is MNHEY and CDR2 is SVGAGI. The CDR3 nucleotides read TGTGCCAGCACCAACAGGGTTGCGGAAGGCTACACCTTC. Translating gives CASTNRVAEGYTF.

The V call is TRBV27, the J call TRBJ2-3; D remains ambiguous. Trimming shortened V by 6 bases and J by 6 bases, and 13 bases separated the two germline ends. Germline V CDR1 and CDR2: MNHEY, SMNVEV (reference sequence). The CDR3 consists of 13 residues. CDR3 nucleotides: TGTGCCAGCAGCACTGTTGATCGCGATACGCAGTATTTT. It is translated as CASSTVDRDTQYF.